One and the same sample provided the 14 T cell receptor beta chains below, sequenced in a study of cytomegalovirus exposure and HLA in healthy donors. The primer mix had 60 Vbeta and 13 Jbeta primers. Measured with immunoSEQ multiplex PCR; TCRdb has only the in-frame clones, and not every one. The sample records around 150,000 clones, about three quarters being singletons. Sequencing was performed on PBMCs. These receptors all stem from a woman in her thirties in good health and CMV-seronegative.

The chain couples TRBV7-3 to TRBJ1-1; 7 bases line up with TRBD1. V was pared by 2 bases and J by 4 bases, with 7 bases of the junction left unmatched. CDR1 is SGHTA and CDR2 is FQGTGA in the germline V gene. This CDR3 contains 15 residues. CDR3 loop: CASSLEGAVGTEAFF. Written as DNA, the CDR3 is TGTGCCAGCAGCTTAGAGGGGGCAGTGGGCACTGAAGCTTTCTTT.

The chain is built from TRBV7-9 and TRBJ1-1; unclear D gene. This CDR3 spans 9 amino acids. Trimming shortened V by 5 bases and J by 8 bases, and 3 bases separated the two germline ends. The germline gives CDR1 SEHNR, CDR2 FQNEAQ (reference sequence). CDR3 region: CASSGEAFF. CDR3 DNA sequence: TGTGCCAGCAGCGGCGAAGCTTTCTTT.

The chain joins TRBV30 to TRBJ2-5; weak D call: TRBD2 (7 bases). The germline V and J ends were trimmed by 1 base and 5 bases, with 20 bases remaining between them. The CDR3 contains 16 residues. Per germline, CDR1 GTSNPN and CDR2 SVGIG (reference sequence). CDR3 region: CAWSGRGGGEDETQYF. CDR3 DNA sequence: TGTGCCTGGAGTGGGCGAGGGGGGGGCGAAGATGAGACCCAGTACTTC.

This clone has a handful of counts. CDR3 sequence (DNA): TGTGCCAGCAGTTTATCCGGGGCTGGGGCCAACGTCCTGACTTTC. Translating gives CASSLSGAGANVLTF. The V call is TRBV27, the J call TRBJ2-6, with D perhaps matching TRBD2 (5 bases). V was shortened by 0 bases and J by 2 bases, with 5 bases between the two germline ends. Germline CDR1 MNHEY, CDR2 SMNVEV (reference sequence). This CDR3 has 15 residues.

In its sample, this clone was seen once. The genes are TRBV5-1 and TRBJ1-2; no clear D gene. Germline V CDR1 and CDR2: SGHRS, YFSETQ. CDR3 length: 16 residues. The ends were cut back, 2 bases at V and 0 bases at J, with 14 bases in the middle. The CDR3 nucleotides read TGCGCCAGCAGCTTCGGCGAGGCTTGGGCTAACTATGGCTACACCTTC. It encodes CASSFGEAWANYGYTF.

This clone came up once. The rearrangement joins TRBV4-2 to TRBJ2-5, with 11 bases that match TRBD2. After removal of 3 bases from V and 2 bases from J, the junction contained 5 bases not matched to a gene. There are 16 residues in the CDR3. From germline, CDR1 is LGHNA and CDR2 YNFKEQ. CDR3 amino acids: CASSHAGTSGQETQYF. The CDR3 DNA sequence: TGTGCCAGCAGCCATGCCGGGACTAGCGGACAAGAGACCCAGTACTTC.

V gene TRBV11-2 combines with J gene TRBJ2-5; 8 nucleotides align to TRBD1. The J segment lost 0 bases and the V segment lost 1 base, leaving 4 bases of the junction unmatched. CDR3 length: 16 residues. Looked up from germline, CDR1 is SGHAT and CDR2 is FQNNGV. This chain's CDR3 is CASSLGQGSYQETQYF. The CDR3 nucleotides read TGTGCCAGCAGCTTAGGACAGGGGTCGTACCAAGAGACCCAGTACTTC.

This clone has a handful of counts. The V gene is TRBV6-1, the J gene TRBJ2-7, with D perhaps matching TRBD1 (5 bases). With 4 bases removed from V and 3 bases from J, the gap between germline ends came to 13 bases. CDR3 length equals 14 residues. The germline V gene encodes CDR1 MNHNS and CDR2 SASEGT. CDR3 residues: CASSARAGIYEQYF. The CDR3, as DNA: TGTGCCAGCAGTGCCCGCGCAGGGATCTACGAGCAGTACTTC.

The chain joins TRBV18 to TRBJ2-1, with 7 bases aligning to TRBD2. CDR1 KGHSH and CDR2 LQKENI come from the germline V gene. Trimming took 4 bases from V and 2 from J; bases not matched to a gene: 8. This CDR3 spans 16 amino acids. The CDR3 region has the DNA TGTGCCAGCTCACGGCCTAGCGGACCGGCCTACAATGAGCAGTTCTTC. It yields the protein CASSRPSGPAYNEQFF.

In DNA form, the CDR3 reads TGTGCCAGCACCCTACCACATGCGGGCCTCTACAATGAGCAGTTCTTC. It codes for CASTLPHAGLYNEQFF. The chain employs TRBV28 and TRBJ2-1; the D gene is possibly TRBD2 (5 bases). The germline CDR1 and CDR2 sequences are MDHEN and SYDVKM. Trimming shortened V by 7 bases and J by 3 bases, and 19 bases separated the two germline ends. This CDR3 spans 16 amino acids. The whole variable domain, filled in from reference TRBV28 and TRBJ2-1, reads DVKVTQSSRYLVKRTGEKVFLECVQDMDHENMFWYRQDPGLGLRLIYFSYDVKMKEKGDIPEGYSVSREKKERFSLILESASTNQTSMYLCASTLPHAGLYNEQFFGPGTRLTVL.

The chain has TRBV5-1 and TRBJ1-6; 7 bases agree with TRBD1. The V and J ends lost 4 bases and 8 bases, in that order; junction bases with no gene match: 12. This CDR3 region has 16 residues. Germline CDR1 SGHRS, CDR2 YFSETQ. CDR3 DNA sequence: TGCGCCAGCAGCACTTTCCAGGGGGGAAAGGATTCACCCCTCCACTTT. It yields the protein CASSTFQGGKDSPLHF.

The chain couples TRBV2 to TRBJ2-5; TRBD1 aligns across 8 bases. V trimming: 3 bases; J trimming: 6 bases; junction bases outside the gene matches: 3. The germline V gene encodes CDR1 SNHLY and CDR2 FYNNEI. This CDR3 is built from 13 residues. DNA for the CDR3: TGTGCCAGCAGTGACGGACAGGGAAAGACCCAGTACTTC. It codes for CASSDGQGKTQYF. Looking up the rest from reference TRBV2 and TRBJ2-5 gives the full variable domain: EPEVTQTPSHQVTQMGQEVILRCVPISNHLYFYWYRQILGQKVEFLVSFYNNEISEKSEIFDDQFSVERPDGSNFTLKIRSTKLEDSAMYFCASSDGQGKTQYFGPGTRLLVL.

The CDR3 DNA sequence: TGTGCCAGCTCACCACCAGGGGCAAACACTGAAGCTTTCTTT. It codes for CASSPPGANTEAFF. The chain combines TRBV18 with TRBJ1-1; tentative D call: TRBD1 (5 bases). Between the trimmed V and J ends, which lost 0 bases and 2 bases, there was a span of 7 bases. Germline V gives CDR1 KGHSH, CDR2 LQKENI. The CDR3 runs 14 residues.

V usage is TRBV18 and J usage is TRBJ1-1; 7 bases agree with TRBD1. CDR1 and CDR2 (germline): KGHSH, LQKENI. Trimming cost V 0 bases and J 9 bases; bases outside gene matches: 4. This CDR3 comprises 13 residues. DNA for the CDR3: TGTGCCAGCTCACCACCTGACAGGGTCCAAGCTTTCTTT. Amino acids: CASSPPDRVQAFF.